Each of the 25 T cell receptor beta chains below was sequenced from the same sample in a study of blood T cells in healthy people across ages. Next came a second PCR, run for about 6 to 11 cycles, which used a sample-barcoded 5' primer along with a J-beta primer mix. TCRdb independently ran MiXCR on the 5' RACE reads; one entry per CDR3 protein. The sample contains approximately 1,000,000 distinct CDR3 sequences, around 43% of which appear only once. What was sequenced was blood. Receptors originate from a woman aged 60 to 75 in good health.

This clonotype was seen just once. The DNA of the CDR3 is TGTGCCAGCAGTTACTCCGGCCGAGGGGCGAATGAGCAGTTCTTC. Translated: CASSYSGRGANEQFF. The genes are TRBV6-2 or TRBV6-3 and TRBJ2-1; D assignment may be TRBD1 or TRBD2 (5 bases each). CDR1 is MNHEY and CDR2 is SVGEGT in the germline V gene. CDR3 length: 15 residues. Between the trimmed V and J ends, which lost 0 bases and 7 bases, there was a span of 13 bases.

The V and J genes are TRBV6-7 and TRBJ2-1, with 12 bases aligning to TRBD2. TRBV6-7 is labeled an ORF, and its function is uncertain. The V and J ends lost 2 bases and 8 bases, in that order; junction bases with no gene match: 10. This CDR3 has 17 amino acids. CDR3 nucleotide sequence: TGTGCCAGCAGTTACCCCGGGGGACTAGCGGGTGAACATGAGCAGTTCTTC. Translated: CASSYPGGLAGEHEQFF.

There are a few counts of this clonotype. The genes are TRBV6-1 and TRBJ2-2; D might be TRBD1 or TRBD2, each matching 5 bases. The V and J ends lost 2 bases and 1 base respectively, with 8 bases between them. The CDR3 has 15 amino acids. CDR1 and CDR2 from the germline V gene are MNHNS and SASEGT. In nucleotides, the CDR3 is TGTGCCAGCAGTGAACGGGACGGGAACACCGGGGAGCTGTTTTTT. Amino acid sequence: CASSERDGNTGELFF.

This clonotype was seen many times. In nucleotides, the CDR3 is TGTGCCAGCAGTCCTGGACTAGCGGGAGTGAAGTCCGGACCCAACATACTCTTCAATGAGCAGTTCTTC. Translated: CASSPGLAGVKSGPNILFNEQFF. V gene TRBV28 combines with J gene TRBJ2-1; 13 bases are shared with TRBD2. The CDR3 sequence is 23 residues long. Germline V gives CDR1 MDHEN, CDR2 SYDVKM. Trimming at V came to 5 bases and at J to 6 bases, leaving 28 bases not matched to a gene.

This CDR3 reads CASSLERWDTQYF. The CDR3 DNA is TGTGCCAGCAGCTTAGAGCGGTGGGATACGCAGTATTTT. The chain has TRBV11-3 and TRBJ2-3; D unresolved. The V end was cut by 0 bases, the J end by 6 bases, with 7 bases between. The CDR3 contains 13 residues. Per the germline V gene, CDR1 is SGHNT and CDR2 is YENEEA.

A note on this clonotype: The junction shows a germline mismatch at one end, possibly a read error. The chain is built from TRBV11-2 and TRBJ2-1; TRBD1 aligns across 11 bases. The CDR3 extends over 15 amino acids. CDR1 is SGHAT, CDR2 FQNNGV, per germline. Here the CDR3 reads CAGSLDRGRVNEQFF. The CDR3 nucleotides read TGTGCCGGCAGTTTGGACAGGGGGCGCGTCAATGAGCAGTTCTTC.

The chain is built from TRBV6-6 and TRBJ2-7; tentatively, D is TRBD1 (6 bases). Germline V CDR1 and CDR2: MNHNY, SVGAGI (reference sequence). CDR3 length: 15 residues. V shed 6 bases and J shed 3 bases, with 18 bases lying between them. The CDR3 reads CASSAGTGFSYEQYF. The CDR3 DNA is TGTGCCAGCAGCGCCGGAACAGGGTTCAGCTACGAGCAGTACTTC.

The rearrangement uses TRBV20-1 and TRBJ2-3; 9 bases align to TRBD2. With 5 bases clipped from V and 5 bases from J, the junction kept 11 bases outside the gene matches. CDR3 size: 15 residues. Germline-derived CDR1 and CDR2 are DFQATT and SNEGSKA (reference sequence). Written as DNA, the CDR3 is TGCAGTGCTGCCCTTCTAGCGGGGAGGGGAGATACGCAGTATTTT. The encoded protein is CSAALLAGRGDTQYF.

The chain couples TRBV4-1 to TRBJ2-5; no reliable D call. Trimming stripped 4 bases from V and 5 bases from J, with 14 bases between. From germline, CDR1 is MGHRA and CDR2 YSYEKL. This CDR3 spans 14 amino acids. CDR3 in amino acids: CASSLGVKAETQYF. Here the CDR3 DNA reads TGCGCCAGCAGCCTTGGGGTTAAAGCGGAGACCCAGTACTTC.

This chain's CDR3 is CASSTWTSGSSGYEQYF. DNA for the CDR3: TGTGCCAGCAGTACCTGGACTAGCGGGAGCTCGGGATACGAGCAGTACTTC. V and J are TRBV6-1 and TRBJ2-4, with 13 bases identical to TRBD2. The J call may not be correct, given that the DNA end is closer to TRBJ2-7. The CDR3 is made up of 17 amino acids. Germline V gene lookup returns CDR1 MNHNS and CDR2 SASEGT.

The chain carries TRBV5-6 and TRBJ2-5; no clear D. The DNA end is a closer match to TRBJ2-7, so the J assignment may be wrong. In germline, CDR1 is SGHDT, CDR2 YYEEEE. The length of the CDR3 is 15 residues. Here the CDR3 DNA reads TGTGCCAGCAGCTTGGGGTCGCGTCCTCCCTACGAGCAGTACTTC. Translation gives CASSLGSRPPYEQYF.

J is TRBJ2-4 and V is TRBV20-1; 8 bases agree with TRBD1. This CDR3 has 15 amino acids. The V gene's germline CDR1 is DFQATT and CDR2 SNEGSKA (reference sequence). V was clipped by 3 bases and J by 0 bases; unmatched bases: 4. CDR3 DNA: TGCAGTGCTAGTGGACAGGGACTAGCCAAAAACATTCAGTACTTC. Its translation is CSASGQGLAKNIQYF.

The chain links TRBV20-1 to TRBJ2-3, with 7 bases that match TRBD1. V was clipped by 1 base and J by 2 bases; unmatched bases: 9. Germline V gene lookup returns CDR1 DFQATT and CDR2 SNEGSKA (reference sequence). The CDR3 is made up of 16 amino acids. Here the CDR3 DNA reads TGCAGTGCTAGAGGGAATGACAGGGTGGACACAGATACGCAGTATTTT. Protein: CSARGNDRVDTDTQYF.

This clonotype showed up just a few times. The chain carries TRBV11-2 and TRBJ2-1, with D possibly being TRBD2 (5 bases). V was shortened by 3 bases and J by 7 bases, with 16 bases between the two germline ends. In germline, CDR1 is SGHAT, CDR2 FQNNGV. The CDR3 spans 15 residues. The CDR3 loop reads CASSLLEGLLNEQFF. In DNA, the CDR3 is TGTGCCAGCAGCTTGCTCGAGGGTTTGTTAAATGAGCAGTTCTTC. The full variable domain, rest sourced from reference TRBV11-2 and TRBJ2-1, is EAGVAQSPRYKIIEKRQSVAFWCNPISGHATLYWYQQILGQGPKLLIQFQNNGVVDDSQLPKDRFSAERLKGVDSTLKIQPAKLEDSAVYLCASSLLEGLLNEQFFGPGTRLTVL.

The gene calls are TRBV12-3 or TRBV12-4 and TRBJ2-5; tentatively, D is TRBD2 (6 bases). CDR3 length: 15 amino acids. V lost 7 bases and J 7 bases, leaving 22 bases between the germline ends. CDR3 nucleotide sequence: TGTGCCAGCATCCCCGAAGGGGACGTCGGGGGGACCCAGTACTTC. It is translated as CASIPEGDVGGTQYF.

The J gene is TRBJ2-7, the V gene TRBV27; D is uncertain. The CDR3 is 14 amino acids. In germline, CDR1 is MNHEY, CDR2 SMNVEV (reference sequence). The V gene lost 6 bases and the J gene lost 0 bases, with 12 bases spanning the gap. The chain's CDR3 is CASRPSGNSYEQYF. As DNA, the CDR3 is TGTGCCAGCAGACCGTCCGGAAACTCCTACGAGCAGTACTTC.

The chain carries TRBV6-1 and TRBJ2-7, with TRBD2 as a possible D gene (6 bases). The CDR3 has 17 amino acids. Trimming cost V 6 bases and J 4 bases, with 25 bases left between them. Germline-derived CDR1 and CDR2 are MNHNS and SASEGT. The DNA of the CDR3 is TGTGCCAGCAGCGGAGGCAGGGCGGGACTTGCCCCTTACGAGCAGTACTTC. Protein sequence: CASSGGRAGLAPYEQYF.

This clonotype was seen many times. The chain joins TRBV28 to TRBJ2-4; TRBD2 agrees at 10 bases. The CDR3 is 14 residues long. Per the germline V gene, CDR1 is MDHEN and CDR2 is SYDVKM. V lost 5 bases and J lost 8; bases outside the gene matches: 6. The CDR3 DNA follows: TGTGCCAGCAGTACTAGCGGGATTGCTGACATTCAGTACTTC. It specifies CASSTSGIADIQYF.

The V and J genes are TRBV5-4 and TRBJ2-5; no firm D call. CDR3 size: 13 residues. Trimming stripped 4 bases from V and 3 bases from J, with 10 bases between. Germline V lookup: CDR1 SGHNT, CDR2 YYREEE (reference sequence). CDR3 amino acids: CASSEDPEETQYF. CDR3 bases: TGTGCCAGCAGCGAGGACCCAGAAGAGACCCAGTACTTC.

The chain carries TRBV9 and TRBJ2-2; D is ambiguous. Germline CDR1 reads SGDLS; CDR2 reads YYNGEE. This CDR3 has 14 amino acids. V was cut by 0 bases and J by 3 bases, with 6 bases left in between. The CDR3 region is CASSVVVDTGELFF. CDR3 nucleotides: TGTGCCAGCAGCGTAGTAGTGGACACCGGGGAGCTGTTTTTT.

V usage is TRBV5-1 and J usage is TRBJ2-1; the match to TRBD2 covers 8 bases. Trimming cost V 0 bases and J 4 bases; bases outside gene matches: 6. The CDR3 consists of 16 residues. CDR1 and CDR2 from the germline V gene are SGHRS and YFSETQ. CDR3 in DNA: TGCGCCAGCAGCTTGGACCAGCGGGAGTTTTACAATGAGCAGTTCTTC. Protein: CASSLDQREFYNEQFF.

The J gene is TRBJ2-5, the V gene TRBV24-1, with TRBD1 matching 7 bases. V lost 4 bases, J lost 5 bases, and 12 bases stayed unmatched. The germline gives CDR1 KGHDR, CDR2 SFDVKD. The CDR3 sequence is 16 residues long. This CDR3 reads CATSDPTGNDAETQYF. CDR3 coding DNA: TGTGCCACCAGTGACCCGACAGGGAATGACGCTGAGACCCAGTACTTC.

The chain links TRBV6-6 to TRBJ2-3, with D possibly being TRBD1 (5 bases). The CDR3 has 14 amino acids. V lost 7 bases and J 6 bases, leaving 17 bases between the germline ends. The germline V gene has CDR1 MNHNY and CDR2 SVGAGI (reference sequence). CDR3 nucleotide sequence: TGTGCCAGCACCGACGGCAGGGCAGGCGATACGCAGTATTTT. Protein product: CASTDGRAGDTQYF.

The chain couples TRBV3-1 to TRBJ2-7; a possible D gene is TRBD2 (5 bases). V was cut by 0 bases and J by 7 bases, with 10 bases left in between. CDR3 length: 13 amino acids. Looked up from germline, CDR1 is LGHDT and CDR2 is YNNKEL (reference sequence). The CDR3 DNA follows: TGTGCCAGCAGCCAAGAGCCCGTAGCGGAGCAGTACTTC. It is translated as CASSQEPVAEQYF.

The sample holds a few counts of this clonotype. The DNA for the CDR3 is TGCGCCAGCAGCTTGACAGGGATGAAAGGCGAGCAGTACTTC. This sequence encodes CASSLTGMKGEQYF. This chain joins TRBV5-1 and TRBJ2-7, with D perhaps TRBD1 (6 bases). CDR1 SGHRS and CDR2 YFSETQ come from the germline V gene. CDR3 length: 14 amino acids. V shed 1 base and J shed 6 bases, with 14 bases lying between them.